This passage covers 29 T cell receptor beta chains from one sample sequenced in a study of blood T cell repertoires in COVID-19. Clones were sequenced by immunoSEQ multiplex PCR, and TCRdb holds only the in-frame ones, with some missing. The table shows approximately 350,000 clones, with about nine tenths occurring only once. The sample comprised peripheral blood. The receptors derive from a woman aged 70-85 years with COVID-19, enrolled during active disease.

This chain links TRBV2 with TRBJ1-4; D ambiguous. This CDR3 spans 13 amino acids. Germline V gene data show CDR1 as SNHLY and CDR2 as FYNNEI. Trimming shortened V by 6 bases and J by 7 bases, and 12 bases separated the two germline ends. The CDR3 reads CASSVGNPEKLFF. Written as DNA, the CDR3 is TGTGCCAGCAGCGTCGGGAATCCTGAAAAACTGTTTTTT.

This rearrangement joins TRBV3-1 (or the pseudogene TRBV3-2) to TRBJ1-2; TRBD1 might be the D (5 bases). Germline V gene data show CDR1 as LGHDT and CDR2 as YNNKEL (reference sequence). The ends were cut back, 4 bases at V and 2 bases at J, with 14 bases in the middle. This CDR3 comprises 15 residues. The DNA of the CDR3 is TGTGCCAGCAGCCTCTCGACAGTCGAAAACTATGGCTACACCTTC. Its translation: CASSLSTVENYGYTF.

The chain recombines TRBV18 with TRBJ2-7; 7 nucleotides agree with TRBD1. Germline trimming cut 3 bases from V and 7 bases from J; bases unmatched to any gene: 21. The CDR3 loop spans 18 amino acids. CDR1 KGHSH and CDR2 LQKENI come from the germline V gene. The CDR3 DNA reads TGTGCCAGCTCACCTAATAGACTACAGGGGTCCGGTACAAGTGAGCAGTACTTC. Its translation is CASSPNRLQGSGTSEQYF.

In its sample, this clone was seen a few times. This rearrangement joins TRBV27 to TRBJ2-3, with D uncertain. CDR3 length: 13 residues. Germline CDR1 MNHEY, CDR2 SMNVEV (reference sequence). V was cut by 5 bases and J by 5 bases, with 11 bases left in between. The CDR3 reads CASSPQVRDTQYF. CDR3 bases: TGTGCCAGCAGTCCACAAGTCAGAGATACGCAGTATTTT.

Details on this clone: Relative to the germline gene, one junction end is altered; a read error may explain this. The chain recombines TRBV5-6 with TRBJ2-7; D perhaps matches TRBD1 (5 bases). The CDR3 totals 13 residues. Germline values: CDR1 SGHDT, CDR2 YYEEEE. The CDR3 region is CASSLAGTYEQYF. DNA of the CDR3: TGTGCCAGCAGTTTGGCAGGGACCTACGAGCAGTACTTC.

A single count supports this clone. The chain recombines TRBV10-3 with TRBJ2-7; D not certain. CDR3 length equals 12 residues. Germline V lookup: CDR1 ENHRY, CDR2 SYGVKD. V dropped 6 bases and J dropped 6 bases, with 12 bases sitting between them. In nucleotides, the CDR3 is TGTGCCATCAGAACCGGTTTAGTCGAGCAGTACTTC. Its translation: CAIRTGLVEQYF.

This chain uses TRBV4-2 with TRBJ1-2; D not resolved. CDR1 LGHNA and CDR2 YNFKEQ come from the germline V gene. The germline V and J ends were trimmed by 0 bases and 4 bases, with 9 bases remaining between them. The CDR3 has 14 amino acids. The CDR3 bases are TGTGCCAGCAGCCAAGATGTAGGAGGCTATGGCTACACCTTC. Its translation is CASSQDVGGYGYTF.

As regards this clone: The same CDR3 is also encoded by other DNA sequences in this sample. CDR3 coding DNA: TGTGCCAGCTCACCCGGGGGGTCTGGAAACACCATATATTTT. It translates to CASSPGGSGNTIYF. This chain connects TRBV18 to TRBJ1-3; weak D call: TRBD1 (5 bases). The germline V and J ends were trimmed by 3 bases and 1 base, with 7 bases remaining between them. The germline gives CDR1 KGHSH, CDR2 LQKENI. This CDR3 is 14 amino acids long.

This chain joins TRBV2 and TRBJ1-1, with TRBD1 matching 11 bases. The CDR3 length is 15 residues. CDR1 SNHLY and CDR2 FYNNEI come from the germline V gene. After removal of 7 bases from V and 5 bases from J, the junction contained 9 bases not matched to a gene. The CDR3 reads CASTGTGGFVTEAFF. For the CDR3, the DNA is TGTGCCAGCACCGGGACAGGGGGTTTCGTGACTGAAGCTTTCTTT.

The gene calls are TRBV24-1 and TRBJ1-5; 11 bases map to TRBD1. Germline assignment: CDR1 KGHDR and CDR2 SFDVKD. Unmatched junction bases numbered 18, after V lost 2 bases and J lost 1 base. The CDR3 contains 22 residues. CDR3 in DNA: TGTGCCACCAGTGATTCTCCGCCCGGGACAGGGGGAGGGTATATGAGCAATCAGCCCCAGCATTTT. Encoded protein: CATSDSPPGTGGGYMSNQPQHF.

The rearrangement uses TRBV13 and TRBJ2-5; 9 bases are a match to TRBD1. V trimming: 5 bases; J trimming: 5 bases; junction bases outside the gene matches: 6. The V gene's germline CDR1 is PRHDT and CDR2 FYEKMQ (reference sequence). The CDR3 has 14 amino acids. CDR3: CASSPSGTGETQYF. DNA of the CDR3: TGTGCCAGCAGCCCAAGCGGGACAGGGGAGACCCAGTACTTC.

V and J are TRBV7-9 and TRBJ2-7; D is undetermined. V was clipped by 3 bases and J by 1 base, with 4 bases between them. Germline values: CDR1 SEHNR, CDR2 FQNEAQ (reference sequence). The CDR3 runs 12 residues. This CDR3 reads CASSFESYEQYF. CDR3 DNA: TGTGCCAGCAGCTTTGAGTCCTACGAGCAGTACTTC.

The chain combines TRBV7-2 with TRBJ2-7; 11 positions agree with TRBD2. The germline V gene encodes CDR1 SGHTA and CDR2 FQGNSA. J was trimmed by 4 bases and V by 6 bases; bases with no gene match: 8. This CDR3 contains 15 residues. CDR3 nucleotides: TGTGCCAGCAGTTTCACTAGCGGGGGAGATTACGAGCAGTACTTC. Residues: CASSFTSGGDYEQYF.

This rearrangement joins TRBV10-3 to TRBJ1-2, with TRBD1 matching 10 bases. The CDR3 loop spans 13 amino acids. Losses at the gene ends were 10 bases for V and 3 bases for J; bases not matched to a gene: 5. The germline V gene encodes CDR1 ENHRY and CDR2 SYGVKD. The chain's CDR3 is CASGTGEHYGYTF. In nucleotides, the CDR3 is TGTGCCAGCGGGACAGGGGAACACTATGGCTACACCTTC.

This clone was recorded a few times. This chain connects TRBV6-6 to TRBJ2-1, with 12 positions matching TRBD2. This CDR3 has 14 amino acids. V lost 7 bases, J lost 9 bases, and 7 bases stayed unmatched. The germline gives CDR1 MNHNY, CDR2 SVGAGI (reference sequence). The CDR3 bases are TGTGCCAGCATGCCGACTAGCGGGGGAGGTGAGCAGTTCTTC. Translation gives CASMPTSGGGEQFF.

The CDR3 DNA reads TGTGCCAGCTCACCAGGGGGCGCCGCCATATATTTT. Protein product: CASSPGGAAIYF. The chain links TRBV18 to TRBJ1-3, with TRBD1 as a possible D gene (6 bases). The CDR3 is made up of 12 amino acids. Germline-derived CDR1 and CDR2 are KGHSH and LQKENI. Trimming left V 2 bases short and J 11 bases short, with 10 bases between. The full variable domain, completed using reference TRBV18 and TRBJ1-3, is NAGVMQNPRHLVRRRGQEARLRCSPMKGHSHVYWYRQLPEEGLKFMVYLQKENIIDESGMPKERFSAEFPKEGPSILRIQQVVRGDSAAYFCASSPGGAAIYFGEGSWLTVV.

The chain links TRBV18 to TRBJ1-1; 7 bases map to TRBD1. V dropped 2 bases and J dropped 4; count of bases not matched to a gene: 4. The CDR3 sequence is 14 residues long. CDR1 is KGHSH, CDR2 LQKENI, per germline. The CDR3 is CASSPGDRSTEAFF. CDR3 DNA sequence: TGTGCCAGCTCACCAGGGGACAGATCCACTGAAGCTTTCTTT.

This sequence joins TRBV1 and TRBJ1-6; the table names TRBD1, a call not compared with the DNA. TRBV1 has pseudogene status. This CDR3 has 18 amino acids. CDR3 coding DNA: TGCACCAGCAGCCAAGATACGGGACAGGGGACAGATAATTCACCCCTCCACTTT. Translating it yields CTSSQDTGQGTDNSPLHF.

The rearrangement uses TRBV18 and TRBJ1-1; 9 bases agree with TRBD1. The CDR3 length is 16 residues. Germline loops: CDR1 KGHSH, CDR2 LQKENI. Trimming at V came to 5 bases and at J to 3 bases, leaving 10 bases not matched to a gene. CDR3 residues: CASSTQGAVLDTEAFF. CDR3 DNA sequence: TGTGCCAGCTCAACACAGGGGGCCGTCTTGGACACTGAAGCTTTCTTT.

The chain has TRBV9 and TRBJ2-1; 12 bases are shared with TRBD2. Germline V CDR1 and CDR2: SGDLS, YYNGEE. The CDR3 is made up of 16 amino acids. V shed 2 bases, J shed 2 bases, and the junction held 2 bases outside the gene matches. CDR3 sequence: CASSVGLAGTYNEQFF. The CDR3 DNA sequence: TGTGCCAGCAGCGTCGGACTAGCGGGGACCTACAATGAGCAGTTCTTC.

The CDR3 protein is CASSLGGGEKLFF. In DNA form, the CDR3 reads TGTGCCAGCAGCTTAGGAGGGGGAGAAAAACTGTTTTTT. The gene calls are TRBV7-9 and TRBJ1-4; tentatively, D is TRBD1 (6 bases). This CDR3 spans 13 amino acids. V lost 1 base and J 8 bases, leaving 8 bases between the germline ends. CDR1 is SEHNR, CDR2 FQNEAQ, per germline (reference sequence).

Here the CDR3 DNA reads TGTGCCAGCTCACTAGTTCCCGACGAGCAGTACTTC. It translates to CASSLVPDEQYF. V gene TRBV18 combines with J gene TRBJ2-7; D gene ambiguous. The V end was cut by 4 bases, the J end by 5 bases, with 9 bases between. CDR3 length: 12 residues. Germline V gene lookup returns CDR1 KGHSH and CDR2 LQKENI.

The chain joins TRBV4-1 to TRBJ1-6; no definite D call. CDR3 length equals 13 residues. CDR1 and CDR2 from the germline V gene are MGHRA and YSYEKL. Trimming shortened V by 6 bases and J by 19 bases, and 22 bases separated the two germline ends. The CDR3 spells CASSQLPTVPEHF. The DNA of the CDR3 is TGCGCCAGCAGTCAATTACCCACAGTGCCCGAACACTTT.

V gene TRBV6-4 combines with J gene TRBJ1-5; 8 bases map to TRBD1. This CDR3 contains 16 residues. V lost 0 bases and J lost 5; bases outside the gene matches: 6. CDR1 is MRHNA, CDR2 SNTAGT, per germline. CDR3 region: CASSDSLTGVHQPQHF. CDR3 bases: TGTGCCAGCAGTGACTCGTTGACAGGGGTTCATCAGCCCCAGCATTTT.

V is TRBV18 and J is TRBJ1-2; a weak D match, TRBD1 (6 bases). From germline, CDR1 is KGHSH and CDR2 LQKENI. The CDR3 runs to 14 residues. Trimming removed 6 bases at V and 6 bases at J, with 17 bases between. CDR3 bases: TGTGCCAGCTCGCAAGCCGGGGGGCGTAATGGCTACACCTTC. Encoded protein: CASSQAGGRNGYTF.

The chain recombines TRBV9 with TRBJ2-7; 8 bases fit TRBD1. The germline V gene encodes CDR1 SGDLS and CDR2 YYNGEE. The CDR3 is 15 residues long. J was trimmed by 5 bases and V by 0 bases; bases with no gene match: 7. CDR3: CASSVAGAGGDEQYF. For the CDR3, the DNA is TGTGCCAGCAGCGTAGCAGGGGCAGGGGGCGACGAGCAGTACTTC.

In this sample, this clone turned up once. The genes are TRBV1 and TRBJ1-2. TRBV1 is tagged as a pseudogene. The CDR3 contains 15 residues. The CDR3, as DNA: TGCACCAGCAGCCAAGCCCTCATGAGCCCGGGGGGCTACACCTTC. Residues: CTSSQALMSPGGYTF.

This rearrangement joins TRBV6-5 to TRBJ2-1; 11 bases align to TRBD2. CDR1 is MNHEY and CDR2 is SVGAGI in the germline V gene. This CDR3 contains 15 residues. V lost 8 bases to trimming and J lost 4 bases; unmatched junction nucleotides: 7. The DNA of the CDR3 is TGTGCCAGCTCCCCCGGGACTAGCGGATACAATGAGCAGTTCTTC. It codes for CASSPGTSGYNEQFF.

The gene calls are TRBV21-1 and TRBJ1-2; TRBD1 is taken as the D call from the table, unchecked against the DNA. TRBV21-1 is listed as a pseudogene. The CDR3 runs 13 residues. The CDR3 is CASSKTGGYGYTF. CDR3 sequence (DNA): TGTGCCAGCAGCAAAACAGGGGGGTATGGCTACACCTTC.